This T cell receptor beta chain stems from a study of shared clonotypes between healthy human individuals. This CDR3 comprises 13 residues. Germline CDR1 is MNHNS and CDR2 is SASEGT. With V trimmed by 6 bases and J by 2 bases, 1 base remained unmatched. It was at deep level that the assay was run. The data were produced by immunoSEQ multiplex PCR, yet TCRdb's version contains in-frame clones alone and is incomplete. The sample consists of roughly 2.5 million clones, over 85% of them appearing once. To note about this clone: Other nucleotide sequences in the sample specify the same CDR3.

The chain employs TRBV6-1 and TRBJ2-5; 9 nucleotides line up with TRBD2. Specimen: naive CD4+ T cells sorted from blood. Subset given: CD45RA+ positively selected. This TCR derives from a man aged 18 to 30 in good health. This CDR3 reads CASRTSGQETQYF. The CDR3 DNA reads TGTGCCAGCAGGACTAGCGGACAAGAGACCCAGTACTTC.